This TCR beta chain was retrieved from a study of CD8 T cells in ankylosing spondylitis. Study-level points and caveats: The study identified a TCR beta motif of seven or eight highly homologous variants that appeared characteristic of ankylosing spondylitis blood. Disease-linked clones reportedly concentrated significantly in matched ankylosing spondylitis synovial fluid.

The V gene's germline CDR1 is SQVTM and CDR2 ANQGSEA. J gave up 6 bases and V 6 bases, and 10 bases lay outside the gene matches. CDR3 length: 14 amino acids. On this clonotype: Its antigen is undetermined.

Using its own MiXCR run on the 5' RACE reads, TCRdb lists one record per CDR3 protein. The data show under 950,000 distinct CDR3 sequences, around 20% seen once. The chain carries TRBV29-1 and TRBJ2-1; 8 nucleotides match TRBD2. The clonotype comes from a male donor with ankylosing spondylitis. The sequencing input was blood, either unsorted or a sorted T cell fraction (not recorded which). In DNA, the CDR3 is TGCAGCGTCTTAGCGGGGAGGTTAACCAATGAGCAGTTCTTC. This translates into CSVLAGRLTNEQFF.